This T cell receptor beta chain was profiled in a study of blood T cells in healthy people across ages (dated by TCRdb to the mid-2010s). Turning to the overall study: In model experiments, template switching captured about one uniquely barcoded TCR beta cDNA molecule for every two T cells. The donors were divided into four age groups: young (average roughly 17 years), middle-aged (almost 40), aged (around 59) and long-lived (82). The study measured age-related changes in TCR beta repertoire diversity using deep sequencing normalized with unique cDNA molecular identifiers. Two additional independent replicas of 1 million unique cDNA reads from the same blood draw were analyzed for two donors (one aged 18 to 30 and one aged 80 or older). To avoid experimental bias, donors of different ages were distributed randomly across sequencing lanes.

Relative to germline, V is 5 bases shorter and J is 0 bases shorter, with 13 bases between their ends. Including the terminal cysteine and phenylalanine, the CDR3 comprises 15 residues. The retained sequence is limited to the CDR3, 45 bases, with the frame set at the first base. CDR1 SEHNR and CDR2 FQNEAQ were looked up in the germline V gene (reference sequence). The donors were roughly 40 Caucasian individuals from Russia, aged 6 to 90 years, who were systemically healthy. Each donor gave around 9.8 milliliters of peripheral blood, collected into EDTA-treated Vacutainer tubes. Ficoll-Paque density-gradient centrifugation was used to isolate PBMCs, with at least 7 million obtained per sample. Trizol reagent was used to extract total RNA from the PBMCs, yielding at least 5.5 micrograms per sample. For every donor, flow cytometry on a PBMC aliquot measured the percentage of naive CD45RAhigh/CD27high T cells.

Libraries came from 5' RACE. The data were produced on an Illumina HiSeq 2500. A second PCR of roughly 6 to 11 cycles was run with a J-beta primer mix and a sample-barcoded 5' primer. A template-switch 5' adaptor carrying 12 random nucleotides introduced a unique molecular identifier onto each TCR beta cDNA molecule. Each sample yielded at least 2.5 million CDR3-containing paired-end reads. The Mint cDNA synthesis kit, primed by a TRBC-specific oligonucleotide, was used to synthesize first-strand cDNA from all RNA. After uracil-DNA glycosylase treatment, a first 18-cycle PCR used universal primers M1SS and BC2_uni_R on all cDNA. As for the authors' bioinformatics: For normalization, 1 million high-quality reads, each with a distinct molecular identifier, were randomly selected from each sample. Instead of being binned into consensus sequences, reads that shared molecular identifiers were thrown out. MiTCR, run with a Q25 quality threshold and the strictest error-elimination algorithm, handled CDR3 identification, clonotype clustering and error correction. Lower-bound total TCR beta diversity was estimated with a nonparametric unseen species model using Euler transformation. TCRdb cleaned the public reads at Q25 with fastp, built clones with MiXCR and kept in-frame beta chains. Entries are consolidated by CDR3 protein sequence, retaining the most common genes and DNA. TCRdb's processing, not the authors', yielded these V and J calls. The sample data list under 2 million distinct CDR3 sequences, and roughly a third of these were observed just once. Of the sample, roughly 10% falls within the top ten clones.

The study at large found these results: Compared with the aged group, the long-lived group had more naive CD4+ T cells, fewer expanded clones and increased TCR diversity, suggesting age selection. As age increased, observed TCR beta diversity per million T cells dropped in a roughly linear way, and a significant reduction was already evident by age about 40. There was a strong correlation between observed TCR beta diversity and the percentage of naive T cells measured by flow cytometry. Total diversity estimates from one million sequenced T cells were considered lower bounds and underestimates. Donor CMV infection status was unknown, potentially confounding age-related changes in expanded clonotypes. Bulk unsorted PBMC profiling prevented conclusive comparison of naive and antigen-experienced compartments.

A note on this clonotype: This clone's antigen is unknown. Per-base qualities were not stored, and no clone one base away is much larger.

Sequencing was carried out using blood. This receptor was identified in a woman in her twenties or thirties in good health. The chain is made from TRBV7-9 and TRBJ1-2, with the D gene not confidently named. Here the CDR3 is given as CASSQTKTSNYGYTF. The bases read TGTGCCAGCAGCCAAACAAAGACTTCTAACTATGGCTACACCTTC.